This entry describes one TCR beta chain. The antigen it recognizes is unknown. It has no much larger one-base neighbor in the sample; base qualities were not kept. This specimen comes from a study of preoperative IRX-2 immunotherapy in early breast cancer (dated by TCRdb to the late 2010s). V is cut by 5 bases and J by 6 bases, and the space between the germline ends is 15 bases. From a lookup of the germline V gene, CDR1 and CDR2 are SGDLS and YYNGEE. Inclusive of the bounding cysteine and phenylalanine, the CDR3 is 13 residues long. The kept DNA is CDR3 alone, 39 bases in frame from the first base. Library creation used the immunoSEQ multiplex PCR assay. What TCRdb holds here is the immuneACCESS table cut down to in-frame rearrangements. Part of the clones is not present; checked against another copy, under half of the missing clones reflect an unresolved V gene, and the others are unexplained. Counted in this sample were about 89,000 clones; 70% to 90% of them appeared once. The ten most abundant clones make up roughly 2% of the sample.

Reading the label with the study, this specimen's treatment or condition is: preoperative locoregional IRX-2 cytokine immunotherapy. The samples were obtained from a phase Ib study in which preoperative, locoregional IRX-2 cytokine immunotherapy intended to prime immune responses was tested. Patients with early-stage breast cancer who were given IRX-2 before surgery served as donors. Sequencing used tumor tissue, obtained after IRX-2 immunotherapy. This sequence was found in a human donor with breast cancer. The receptor chain draws on TRBV9 and TRBJ2-7, with the D gene not confidently named. The CDR3 reads as follows: CASSEQQLTEQYF. The nucleotides read TGTGCCAGCAGTGAACAGCAGTTAACCGAGCAGTACTTC.